This note documents a single TCR beta chain sequence. Its antigen is unidentified. The CDR3 has 15 residues. Germline V gives CDR1 SGHVS, CDR2 FNYEAQ. The V end lost 6 bases, the J end lost 1 base, and 14 bases lay between the germline ends. It was CD45RO-negative cells, positively selected for CCR7, that made up naive CD8 cells, with terminally differentiated effector memory CD45RA+ cells excluded. These data are taken from a study of shared clonotypes between healthy human individuals. As for the study in general: Each donor contributed plates that comprised three CD4 naive, three CD4 memory, two CD8 naive and one CD8 memory.

Sequenced by immunoSEQ multiplex PCR; TCRdb stores in-frame clones only, minus some. Altogether around 2,100,000 clones are present, about 95% being singletons, with the ten largest covering less than 1.5%. The study, taken as a whole, reports: What rarefaction showed was incomplete sorted-subset sequencing despite large depth. It was observed that 5% to 6% of naive CD4 clonotypes were shared across a handful of donors. When compared with the clonotypes that were shared by all four sorted-subset donors, the non-shared clonotypes turned out to have lower generation probabilities.

The chain couples TRBV7-6 to TRBJ2-3; TRBD2 is a possible D gene (5 bases). The receptor was isolated from a man younger than 35 in good health. Material for sequencing was naive CD8+ T cells sorted from blood. CDR3 region: CASREDMGGTDTQYF. CDR3 DNA sequence: TGTGCCAGCAGGGAGGATATGGGTGGCACAGATACGCAGTATTTT.